Listed below are T cell receptor beta chains from one sample, sequenced in a study of T cells in Graves' hyperthyroidism and ophthalmopathy. One entry per CDR3 protein results from TCRdb running MiXCR on the multiplex PCR reads. Of some 210,000 distinct CDR3 sequences detected, 17% appear once; the ten largest clones hold approximately 50%. Sequenced input: blood. These receptors originate from a man between 45 and 60 years old with Graves' hyperthyroidism. CDR3s include the opening cysteine and the closing phenylalanine or tryptophan. A D gene is named only where the DNA matches it firmly. For some rows the clone size is stated as once, few or many, or as a class when expanded; others skip it.

length: 14; size: few; V: TRBV5-1; D: -; J: TRBJ2-3; CDR3: CASSPSTASDTQYF; DNA: TGCGCCAGCAGCCCCTCGACCGCCTCAGATACGCAGTATTTT
length: 14; size: many; V: TRBV20-1; D: -; J: TRBJ1-1; CDR3: CSARSFTGGRGAFF; DNA: TGCAGTGCCCGTTCCTTTACCGGGGGCCGGGGAGCTTTCTTT
length: 14; size: few; V: TRBV5-4; D: -; J: TRBJ2-5; CDR3: CASSRPGYQETQYF; DNA: TGTGCCAGCAGCCGACCAGGGTACCAAGAGACCCAGTACTTC
length: 13; size: many; V: TRBV6-2/TRBV6-3; D: -; J: TRBJ2-3; CDR3: CASSEAFTDTQYF; DNA: TGTGCCAGCAGTGAGGCATTCACAGATACGCAGTATTTT
length: 15; size: many; V: TRBV5-1; D: -; J: TRBJ2-7; CDR3: CASSLPGRSSYEQYF; DNA: TGCGCCAGCAGCTTGCCCGGCAGGAGCTCCTACGAGCAGTACTTC
length: 14; size: few; V: TRBV20-1; D: -; J: TRBJ1-1; CDR3: CSARPTRDSLWAFF; DNA: TGCAGTGCTAGACCAACGCGGGACTCTCTTTGGGCTTTCTTT
length: 13; size: many; V: TRBV20-1; D: -; J: TRBJ2-3; CDR3: CSARPPNTDTQYF; DNA: TGCAGTGCTAGACCTCCTAACACAGATACGCAGTATTTT
length: 16; size: many; V: TRBV20-1; D: -; J: TRBJ2-2; CDR3: CSARPRGTSGTGELFF; DNA: TGCAGTGCTAGACCGAGAGGGACAAGTGGGACCGGGGAGCTGTTTTTT
length: 14; size: -; V: TRBV15; D: -; J: TRBJ2-3; CDR3: CATSRLSGSDTQYF; DNA: TGTGCCACCAGCAGGCTCTCGGGGTCAGATACGCAGTATTTT
length: 13; size: -; V: TRBV20-1; D: -; J: TRBJ1-5; CDR3: CSATGNSNQPQHF; DNA: TGCAGTGCTACCGGGAACAGCAATCAGCCCCAGCATTTT
length: 15; size: many; V: TRBV20-1; D: TRBD1; J: TRBJ2-1; CDR3: CSARGTGGMYNEQFF; DNA: TGCAGTGCTAGAGGTACAGGGGGGATGTACAATGAGCAGTTCTTC
length: 14; size: few; V: TRBV2; D: TRBD1; J: TRBJ1-1; CDR3: CASSGSTGSVEAFF; DNA: TGTGCCAGCAGTGGATCGACAGGGAGTGTTGAAGCTTTCTTT
length: 14; size: -; V: TRBV5-1; D: -; J: TRBJ2-5; CDR3: CASRIGLDQETQYF; DNA: TGCGCCAGCAGAATCGGACTGGACCAAGAGACCCAGTACTTC
length: 15; size: many; V: TRBV6-2/TRBV6-3; D: TRBD1; J: TRBJ1-5; CDR3: CASRRDSFSNQPQHF; DNA: TGTGCCAGCAGACGGGACAGCTTTAGCAATCAGCCCCAGCATTTT